This T cell receptor beta chain was observed in a study of breast tumors, draining lymph nodes, adjacent tissues. Study-level results: Most tumor T cells seemingly derive from lymph node, then expand in tumor.

V lost 2 bases, J lost 5 bases, and 4 bases stayed unmatched. The CDR3 runs to 15 residues. CDR1 is ENHRY and CDR2 is SYGVKD in the germline V gene. Axillary draining lymph nodes of breast cancer patients supplied the node samples. This clonotype was detected many times. The antigen is not known. TCRdb analysed the multiplex PCR reads with MiXCR anew, one entry per CDR3 protein. The data contain fewer than 200,000 distinct CDR3 sequences, approximately 30% of them singletons. Sequenced: axillary lymph node tissue. V usage is TRBV10-3 and J usage is TRBJ1-5, with TRBD1 matching 9 bases. The TCR sequence derives from a female donor with breast cancer. Some clones in this sample may be carry-over from other donors' samples. CDR3 in amino acids: CAISEGTGGDQPQHF. The CDR3 DNA reads TGTGCCATCAGTGAGGGAACAGGGGGCGATCAGCCCCAGCATTTT.